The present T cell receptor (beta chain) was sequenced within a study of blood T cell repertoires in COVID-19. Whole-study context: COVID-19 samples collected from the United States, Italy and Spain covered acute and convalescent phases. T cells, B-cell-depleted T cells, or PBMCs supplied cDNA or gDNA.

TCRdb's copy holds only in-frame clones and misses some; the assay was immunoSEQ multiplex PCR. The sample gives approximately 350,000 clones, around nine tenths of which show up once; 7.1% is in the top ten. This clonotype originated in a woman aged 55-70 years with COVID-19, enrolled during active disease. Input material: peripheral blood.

The CDR3 here is CASRQGTWTNEQFF. The CDR3 DNA follows: TGTGCCAGCAGGCAGGGAACTTGGACCAATGAGCAGTTCTTC. The V and J genes are TRBV7-3 and TRBJ2-1; tentative D call: TRBD1 (5 bases). The V end was cut by 6 bases, the J end by 6 bases, with 15 bases between. This CDR3 has 14 amino acids. Germline loops: CDR1 SGHTA, CDR2 FQGTGA.